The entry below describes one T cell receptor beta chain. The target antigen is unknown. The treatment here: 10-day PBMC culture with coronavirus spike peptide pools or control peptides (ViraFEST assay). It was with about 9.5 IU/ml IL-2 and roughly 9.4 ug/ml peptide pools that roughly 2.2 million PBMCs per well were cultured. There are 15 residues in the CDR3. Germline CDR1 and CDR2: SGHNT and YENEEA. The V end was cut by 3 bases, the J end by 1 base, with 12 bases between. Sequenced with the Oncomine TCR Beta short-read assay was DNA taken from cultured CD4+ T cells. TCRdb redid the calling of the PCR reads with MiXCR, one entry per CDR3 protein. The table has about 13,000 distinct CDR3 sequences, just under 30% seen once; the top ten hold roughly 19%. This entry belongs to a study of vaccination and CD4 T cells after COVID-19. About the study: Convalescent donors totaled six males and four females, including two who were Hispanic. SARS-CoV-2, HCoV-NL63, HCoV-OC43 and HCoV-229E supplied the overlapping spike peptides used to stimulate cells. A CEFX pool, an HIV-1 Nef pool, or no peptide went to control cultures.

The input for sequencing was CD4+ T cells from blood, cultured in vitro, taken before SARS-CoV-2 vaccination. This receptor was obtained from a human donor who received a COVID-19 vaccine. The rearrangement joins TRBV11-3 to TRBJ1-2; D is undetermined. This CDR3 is CASSLDAGFNYGYTF. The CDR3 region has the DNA TGTGCCAGCAGCTTGGATGCGGGGTTTAACTATGGCTACACCTTC.